This T cell receptor beta chain was identified during a study of blood T cell repertoires in COVID-19. Study summary: T cells, B-cell-depleted T cells, or PBMCs supplied cDNA or gDNA.

CDR3 length equals 14 residues. The ends were cut back, 4 bases at V and 6 bases at J, with 13 bases in the middle. Germline V gives CDR1 SGHKS, CDR2 YYEKEE (reference sequence). This clone occurred many times. The assay was immunoSEQ multiplex PCR, and TCRdb's table has in-frame clones only and misses some. The repertoire has roughly 670,000 clones, 90% of them found once; the top ten carry under 0.3%. The chain has TRBV5-5 and TRBJ2-2; TRBD2 is a possible D gene (7 bases). Sequencing input: peripheral blood. This TCR was sampled from a woman in her late teens or twenties with acute or convalescent COVID-19. As DNA, the CDR3 is TGTGCCAGCAGCCTTTTAGGGGGGGCCGGGGAGCTGTTTTTT. As protein: CASSLLGGAGELFF.